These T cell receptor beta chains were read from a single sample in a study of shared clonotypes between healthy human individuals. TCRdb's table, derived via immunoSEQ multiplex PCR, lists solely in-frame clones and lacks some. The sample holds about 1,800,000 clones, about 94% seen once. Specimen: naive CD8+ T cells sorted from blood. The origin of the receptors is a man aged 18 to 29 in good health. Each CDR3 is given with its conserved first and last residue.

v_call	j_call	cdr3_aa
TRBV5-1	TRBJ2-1	CASSLGTGRDLGFNEQFF
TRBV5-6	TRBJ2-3	CASSFMEDTQYF
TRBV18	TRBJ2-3	CASSPAEDTQYF
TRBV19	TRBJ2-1	CASKGLGGSYNEQFF
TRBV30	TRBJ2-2	CAWDSANTGELFF
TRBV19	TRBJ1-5	CASRGRDPLNQPQHF
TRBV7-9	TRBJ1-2	CASSLRAGNLLYGYTF
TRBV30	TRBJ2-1	CAWRGTSAYNEQFF
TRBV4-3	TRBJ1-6	CASSQDLGSPLHF
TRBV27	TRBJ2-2	CASSAEAGGGTGELFF
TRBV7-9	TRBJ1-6	CASSLDVSSYSPLHF
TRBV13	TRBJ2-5	CASSSLGGQETQYF
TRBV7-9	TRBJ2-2	CASSQHGTGGPGELFF
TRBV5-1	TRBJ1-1	CASSFDEDTEAFF
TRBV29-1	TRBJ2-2	CSVESPLVRGELFF
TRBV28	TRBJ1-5	CASRLQGGNQPQHF
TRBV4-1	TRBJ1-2	CASSQEAPNAGYTF
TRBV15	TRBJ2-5	CATSSRDRGGETQYF
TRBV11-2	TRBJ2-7	CASSTWDGAYEQYF
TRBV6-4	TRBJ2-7	CASSDSRAGVLYEQYF